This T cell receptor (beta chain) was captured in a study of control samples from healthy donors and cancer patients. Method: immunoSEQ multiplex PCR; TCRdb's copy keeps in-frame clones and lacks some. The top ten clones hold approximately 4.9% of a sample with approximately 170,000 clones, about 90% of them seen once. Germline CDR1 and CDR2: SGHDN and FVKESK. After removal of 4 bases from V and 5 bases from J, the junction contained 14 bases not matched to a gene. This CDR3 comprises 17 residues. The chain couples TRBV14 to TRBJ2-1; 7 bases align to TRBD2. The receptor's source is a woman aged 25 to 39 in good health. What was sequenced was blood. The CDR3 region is CASSPTLAPDGNNEQFF. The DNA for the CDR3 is TGTGCCAGCAGCCCCACACTAGCGCCTGATGGGAACAATGAGCAGTTCTTC.